This T cell receptor beta chain was obtained from a study of long-term antiretroviral therapy in people with HIV. Every one of the participants with HIV received treatment in the United States. Running of the v3.0 immunoSEQ assay took place at survey level. TCRdb keeps only in-frame clones here, not all; method: immunoSEQ multiplex PCR. The repertoire includes some 40,000 clones, 85% to 90% of them detected once, and under 4.5% sits in the top ten. Remarks on this clone: Its cognate antigen is unknown.

Study findings and constraints: Blood dating 2004 to 2017 may reflect older ART regimens. Patients on ART gained diversity, which nonetheless stayed below transplant donor controls.

This CDR3 is 13 amino acids long. Trimming took off 3 bases at V and 4 bases at J, with 9 bases between the two ends. Germline V gene lookup returns CDR1 GTSNPN and CDR2 SVGIG (reference sequence). The chain joins TRBV30 to TRBJ2-2; TRBD2 is a possible D gene (6 bases). This receptor was identified in a woman in her forties or fifties with HIV. The source material was unsorted PBMCs, sampled 1.2 years after starting antiretroviral therapy. CDR3 loop: CAWSPGGTGELFF. CDR3 DNA sequence: TGTGCCTGGAGCCCCGGGGGCACCGGGGAGCTGTTTTTT.